Listed here are 21 T cell receptor beta chains from one sample, sequenced in a study of OX40 agonist ivuxolimab in advanced cancers. TCRdb's table, derived via immunoSEQ multiplex PCR, lists solely in-frame clones and lacks some. The sample lists around 66,000 clones, approximately 78% seen once, with 6.5% to 7.5% in the top ten. Sequencing was performed on CD4+ or CD8+ T cells sorted from blood, taken in a trial of the OX40 agonist ivuxolimab. These receptors originate from an adult with an advanced solid tumor such as melanoma, head and neck, liver or kidney cancer.

This clone is a singleton in its sample. The chain is built from TRBV9 and TRBJ2-1; D is possibly TRBD1 or TRBD2 (6 bases each). CDR3 length equals 14 residues. The ends were cut back, 2 bases at V and 4 bases at J, with 10 bases in the middle. Per the germline V gene, CDR1 is SGDLS and CDR2 is YYNGEE. The CDR3 bases are TGTGCCAGCAGCGTTAGGGGGAGGTACAATGAGCAGTTCTTC. Its protein is CASSVRGRYNEQFF.

The J gene is TRBJ2-3, the V gene TRBV7-2, with a tentative D call TRBD2 (6 bases). V lost 5 bases, J lost 1 base, and 16 bases lay in between. CDR1 SGHTA and CDR2 FQGNSA come from the germline V gene. The CDR3 extends over 16 amino acids. The CDR3 sequence is CASSAQSRGGTDTQYF. Written as DNA, the CDR3 is TGTGCCAGCAGCGCCCAATCGCGGGGTGGCACAGATACGCAGTATTTT. Using reference TRBV7-2 and TRBJ2-3 for the parts outside the CDR3, the full variable domain is GAGVSQSPSNKVTEKGKDVELRCDPISGHTALYWYRQSLGQGLEFLIYFQGNSAPDKSGLPSDRFSAERTGGSVSTLTIQRTQQEDSAVYLCASSAQSRGGTDTQYFGPGTRLTVL.

V and J are TRBV7-2 and TRBJ2-7; D gene ambiguous. CDR1 and CDR2 from the germline V gene are SGHTA and FQGNSA. The CDR3 consists of 13 residues. Between the trimmed V and J ends, which lost 5 bases and 5 bases, there was a span of 13 bases. CDR3: CASSLQDGDEQYF. The CDR3 DNA reads as TGTGCCAGCAGCCTCCAGGATGGGGACGAGCAGTACTTC. The complete variable domain, with remaining parts taken from reference TRBV7-2 and TRBJ2-7, reads GAGVSQSPSNKVTEKGKDVELRCDPISGHTALYWYRQSLGQGLEFLIYFQGNSAPDKSGLPSDRFSAERTGGSVSTLTIQRTQQEDSAVYLCASSLQDGDEQYFGPGTRLTVT.

The chain carries TRBV2 and TRBJ2-7; 7 bases are shared with TRBD2. The germline V gene encodes CDR1 SNHLY and CDR2 FYNNEI. The trim removed 5 bases at V and 5 bases at J, leaving 12 bases unmatched. CDR3 length equals 15 residues. Here the CDR3 DNA reads TGTGCCAGCAGTCTTTGGGTCCGGGGGGACCACGAGCAGTACTTC. Protein: CASSLWVRGDHEQYF.

The rearrangement uses TRBV9 and TRBJ1-3; D gene ambiguous. V was cut by 3 bases and J by 4 bases, with 5 bases left in between. The length of the CDR3 is 12 residues. CDR1 is SGDLS and CDR2 is YYNGEE in the germline V gene. The CDR3 nucleotides read TGTGCCAGCAGCGGAGAGGGAAACACCATATATTTT. It is translated as CASSGEGNTIYF.

The chain employs TRBV2 and TRBJ2-5, with 9 bases identical to TRBD2. The length of the CDR3 is 14 residues. The ends lost 8 bases at V and 5 bases at J; junction bases unmatched: 9. Germline CDR1 reads SNHLY; CDR2 reads FYNNEI. The CDR3 reads CASGAGGPEETQYF. For the CDR3, the DNA is TGTGCCAGCGGAGCGGGGGGTCCCGAGGAGACCCAGTACTTC.

This rearrangement joins TRBV2 to TRBJ2-5; D is perhaps TRBD1 or TRBD2 (5 bases each). V was shortened by 6 bases and J by 0 bases, with 14 bases between the two germline ends. This CDR3 comprises 15 residues. The germline V gene encodes CDR1 SNHLY and CDR2 FYNNEI. The CDR3 region is CASRGVLGHQETQYF. In DNA form, the CDR3 reads TGTGCCAGCAGGGGGGTTTTGGGCCACCAAGAGACCCAGTACTTC.

J is TRBJ2-5 and V is TRBV2; D tentatively fits TRBD1 or TRBD2 (5 bases each). V shed 3 bases and J shed 1 base, with 9 bases lying between them. Germline CDR1 reads SNHLY; CDR2 reads FYNNEI. There are 14 residues in the CDR3. CDR3 amino acids: CASSDWGSQETQYF. Written as DNA, the CDR3 is TGTGCCAGCAGTGACTGGGGGAGCCAAGAGACCCAGTACTTC.

This clone was observed once. As DNA, the CDR3 is TGTGCCAGCAGCCCCTGGCCCCAGGGGGATACGCAGTATTTT. Its translation: CASSPWPQGDTQYF. The chain carries TRBV7-9 and TRBJ2-3; TRBD1 might be the D (6 bases). The CDR3 loop spans 14 amino acids. CDR1 is SEHNR and CDR2 is FQNEAQ in the germline V gene (reference sequence). V shed 5 bases and J shed 6 bases, with 15 bases lying between them. The full variable domain, completed using reference TRBV7-9 and TRBJ2-3, is DTGVSQNPRHKITKRGQNVTFRCDPISEHNRLYWYRQTLGQGPEFLTYFQNEAQLEKSRLLSDRFSAERPKGSFSTLEIQRTEQGDSAMYLCASSPWPQGDTQYFGPGTRLTVL.

The chain joins TRBV30 to TRBJ2-5, with TRBD2 as a possible D gene (7 bases). The CDR3 is made up of 14 amino acids. Per germline, CDR1 GTSNPN and CDR2 SVGIG (reference sequence). Trimming pared 2 bases from V and 5 bases from J, leaving 15 bases between. CDR3 DNA: TGTGCCTGGAGTCGAGCGGGAAGGGGGGAGACCCAGTACTTC. Encoded protein: CAWSRAGRGETQYF.

The chain links TRBV4-3 to TRBJ2-7; TRBD2 matches at 11 bases. This CDR3 spans 16 amino acids. V shed 3 bases and J 5 bases; nucleotides not matched to a gene: 9. CDR1 is LGHNA and CDR2 is YSLEER in the germline V gene. The CDR3 coding sequence is TGCGCCAGCAGCCAGGGGCCACTAGCGGGAGACCACGAGCAGTACTTC. This translates into CASSQGPLAGDHEQYF.

The chain uses TRBV28 and TRBJ1-1, with D maybe TRBD1 (6 bases). The CDR3 is made up of 14 amino acids. Germline loops: CDR1 MDHEN, CDR2 SYDVKM. The V end was cut by 3 bases, the J end by 0 bases, with 8 bases between. Written as DNA, the CDR3 is TGTGCCAGCAGTTTGGGACACCTGAACACTGAAGCTTTCTTT. It codes for CASSLGHLNTEAFF.

The chain employs TRBV7-8 and TRBJ2-7; 8 bases agree with TRBD1. The CDR3 covers 14 residues. From germline, CDR1 is SGHVS and CDR2 FQNEAQ. V was pared by 4 bases and J by 3 bases, with 5 bases of the junction left unmatched. CDR3: CASSSSGGYYEQYV. CDR3 nucleotide sequence: TGTGCCAGCAGCTCCTCAGGGGGCTACTACGAGCAGTACGTC.

The chain employs TRBV4-1 and TRBJ2-1; 7 bases line up with TRBD2. The CDR3 contains 16 residues. J was trimmed by 3 bases and V by 0 bases; bases with no gene match: 5. CDR1 is MGHRA, CDR2 YSYEKL, per germline. The CDR3 loop reads CASSQDSGGGYNEQFF. The CDR3 coding sequence is TGCGCCAGCAGCCAAGATTCGGGGGGAGGCTACAATGAGCAGTTCTTC.

The V call is TRBV4-1, the J call TRBJ2-3, with 8 positions matching TRBD2. There are 16 residues in the CDR3. Germline V gives CDR1 MGHRA, CDR2 YSYEKL. J lost 4 bases, V lost 1 base, and 7 bases had no gene match. CDR3 region: CASSQVGGAVPDTQYF. The CDR3 DNA reads TGCGCCAGCAGCCAAGTCGGGGGGGCGGTCCCAGATACGCAGTATTTT.

This chain joins TRBV25-1 and TRBJ2-3; 11 nucleotides line up with TRBD2. The junction had 3 bases not matched to a gene; V was cut back by 1 base and J by 3 bases. Germline CDR1 MGHDK, CDR2 SYGVNS. This CDR3 region has 16 residues. In DNA form, the CDR3 reads TGTGCCAGCAGTGAATCTGCTAGCGGGGGGACAGATACGCAGTATTTT. This gives the protein CASSESASGGTDTQYF. Using reference TRBV25-1 and TRBJ2-3 for the parts outside the CDR3, the full variable domain is EADIYQTPRYLVIGTGKKITLECSQTMGHDKMYWYQQDPGMELHLIHYSYGVNSTEKGDLSSESTVSRIRTEHFPLTLESARPSHTSQYLCASSESASGGTDTQYFGPGTRLTVL.

The chain recombines TRBV4-1 with TRBJ2-5; 14 bases line up with TRBD2. The CDR3 consists of 18 residues. V trimming: 0 bases; J trimming: 4 bases; junction bases outside the gene matches: 7. Germline V gene lookup returns CDR1 MGHRA and CDR2 YSYEKL. The CDR3 coding sequence is TGCGCCAGCAGCCAAGAGGGACTAGCGGGAGCGAGTGGAGAGACCCAGTACTTC. This sequence encodes CASSQEGLAGASGETQYF.

This clone was detected only a few times. The gene calls are TRBV27 and TRBJ2-7, with a possible D match to TRBD2 (6 bases). Trimming shortened V by 5 bases and J by 6 bases, and 17 bases separated the two germline ends. CDR3 length equals 14 residues. The germline V gene encodes CDR1 MNHEY and CDR2 SMNVEV (reference sequence). CDR3 residues: CASSLGLGASEQYF. The DNA for the CDR3 is TGTGCCAGCAGTCTGGGACTTGGGGCCTCCGAGCAGTACTTC.

This sequence joins TRBV27 and TRBJ2-1; TRBD1 aligns across 7 bases. Germline CDR1 is MNHEY and CDR2 is SMNVEV (reference sequence). The V gene end was trimmed by 7 bases and the J gene end by 9 bases; junction bases not matched to a gene: 6. The CDR3 covers 12 residues. The CDR3 region is CASKKTGSEQFF. In DNA form, the CDR3 reads TGTGCCAGCAAAAAGACAGGGAGTGAGCAGTTCTTC.

The chain carries TRBV7-2 and TRBJ1-6; no definite D call. V was shortened by 5 bases and J by 7 bases, with 24 bases between the two germline ends. This CDR3 contains 18 residues. The germline CDR1 and CDR2 sequences are SGHTA and FQGNSA. CDR3 residues: CASSLNPRDVGFNSPLHF. As DNA, the CDR3 is TGTGCCAGCAGCCTTAACCCCCGGGATGTAGGCTTCAATTCACCCCTCCACTTT.

The V gene is TRBV2, the J gene TRBJ2-5; 8 positions match TRBD1. The germline gives CDR1 SNHLY, CDR2 FYNNEI. The CDR3 contains 14 residues. Unmatched junction bases numbered 4, after V lost 5 bases and J lost 2 bases. The CDR3 is CASSPGTGQETQYF. The DNA for the CDR3 is TGTGCCAGCAGTCCAGGGACAGGACAAGAGACCCAGTACTTC.